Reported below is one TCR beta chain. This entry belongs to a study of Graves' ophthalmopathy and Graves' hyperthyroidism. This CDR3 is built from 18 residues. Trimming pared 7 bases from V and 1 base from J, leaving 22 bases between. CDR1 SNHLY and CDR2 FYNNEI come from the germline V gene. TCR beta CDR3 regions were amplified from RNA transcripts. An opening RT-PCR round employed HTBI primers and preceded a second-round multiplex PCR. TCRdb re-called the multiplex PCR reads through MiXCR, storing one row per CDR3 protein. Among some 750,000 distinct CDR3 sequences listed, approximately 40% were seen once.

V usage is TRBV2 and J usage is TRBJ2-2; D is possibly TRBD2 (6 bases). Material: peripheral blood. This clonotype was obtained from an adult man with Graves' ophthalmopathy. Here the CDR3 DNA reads TGTGCCAGCACCTCCCCATCCGATACTAGCATGAACACCGGGGAGCTGTTTTTT. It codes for CASTSPSDTSMNTGELFF.